This T cell receptor (beta chain) comes out of a study of OX40 agonist ivuxolimab in advanced cancers. TCRdb keeps only in-frame clones here, not all; method: immunoSEQ multiplex PCR. The sample consists of about 64,000 clones, around 84% of them appearing once. Overall study results and limits: There was clonal expansion of CD4+ and CD8+ blood T cells by week 6 at 0.1 to 3.0 mg/kg.

Details on this clone: Its target is not known.

The source is an adult with an advanced solid tumor such as melanoma, head and neck, liver or kidney cancer. The source material was CD4+ or CD8+ T cells sorted from blood, sampled in a trial of the OX40 agonist ivuxolimab.

CDR3 sequence reads: CASSLGGDLYNEQFF. The CDR3 region has the DNA TGTGCCAGCAGCTTAGGGGGGGACCTGTACAATGAGCAGTTCTTC. V and J are TRBV7-7 and TRBJ2-1, with D maybe TRBD2 (6 bases). The V and J ends lost 1 base and 4 bases respectively, with 11 bases between them. The CDR3 has 15 amino acids. Germline assignment: CDR1 SSHAT and CDR2 FNYEAQ (reference sequence).